A selection of T cell receptor beta chains follows, all from one sample in a study of blood T cell repertoires in COVID-19. Libraries were prepared by immunoSEQ multiplex PCR; TCRdb keeps only in-frame clonotypes and omits some of them. The data show 250,000 to 300,000 clones, with roughly 90% seen just once and approximately 2.2% held by the top ten. The specimen was peripheral blood. The receptors here all came from a man aged 50-59 years with acute or convalescent COVID-19. Both conserved end residues are part of each CDR3. The D gene is left open where the match is weak. The listing skips clone size in some rows; elsewhere it reads once, few, many or a size class.

D	V	J	size	CDR3	DNA
NA	TRBV15	TRBJ2-3	NA	CATSRDEAGEATQYF	TGTGCCACCAGCAGAGATGAGGCAGGGGAAGCTACGCAGTATTTT
NA	TRBV3-1/TRBV3-2	TRBJ2-1	NA	CASSQEPGESSYNEQFF	TGTGCCAGCAGCCAAGAGCCAGGCGAGAGCTCCTACAATGAGCAGTTCTTC
TRBD1	TRBV5-1	TRBJ2-3	NA	CASSQQGDKTDTQYF	TGCGCCAGCAGCCAACAGGGGGATAAGACAGATACGCAGTATTTT
NA	TRBV19	TRBJ2-1	NA	CASSTSDRKAVHNEQFF	TGTGCCAGTAGTACCTCGGACAGAAAGGCGGTACACAATGAGCAGTTCTTC
NA	TRBV4-1	TRBJ1-1	NA	CASSQGGNGLNTEAFF	TGCGCCAGCAGCCAAGGAGGGAACGGATTGAACACTGAAGCTTTCTTT
NA	TRBV10-1	TRBJ2-7	NA	CATSGLGNEQYF	TGCGCCACGAGCGGGCTCGGGAACGAGCAGTACTTC
TRBD1	TRBV16	TRBJ1-1	medium-sized	CASSHPQGAWVGAFF	TGTGCCAGCAGTCACCCCCAGGGGGCATGGGTCGGAGCTTTCTTT
NA	TRBV7-9	TRBJ2-7	NA	CASSPRGHEQYF	TGTGCCAGCAGCCCGCGGGGACACGAGCAGTACTTC
NA	TRBV6-5	TRBJ1-2	NA	CASSYGAGVVGYTF	TGTGCCAGCAGTTACGGAGCAGGGGTGGTAGGCTACACCTTC
TRBD2	TRBV13	TRBJ2-7	once	CASSLGGGAYEQYF	TGTGCCAGCAGCTTAGGCGGGGGGGCCTACGAGCAGTACTTC
TRBD1	TRBV29-1	TRBJ1-1	NA	CSVCRSLGQGRTEAFF	TGCAGCGTTTGTAGGAGCCTTGGACAGGGCCGGACTGAAGCTTTCTTT
NA	TRBV4-1	TRBJ2-7	NA	CASSQVLGEQYF	TGCGCCAGCAGCCAAGTGCTCGGCGAGCAGTACTTC
NA	TRBV7-2	TRBJ1-2	once	CASSLGSQKNYGYTF	TGTGCCAGCAGCTTAGGGTCTCAGAAGAACTATGGCTACACCTTC
NA	TRBV5-6	TRBJ2-1	NA	CASSRFGEGGNNEQFF	TGTGCCAGCAGCCGCTTTGGGGAGGGGGGAAACAATGAGCAGTTCTTC
TRBD2	TRBV18	TRBJ2-4	NA	CASSPYPSGGTNIQYF	TGTGCCAGCTCACCATATCCTTCGGGGGGTACAAACATTCAGTACTTC
NA	TRBV27	TRBJ2-7	NA	CASSPAGLGEQYF	TGTGCCAGCAGCCCCGCGGGGCTGGGGGAGCAGTACTTC
NA	TRBV7-2	TRBJ2-7	NA	CASSSLGYSSYEQYF	TGTGCCAGCAGCTCCCTGGGCTATAGCTCCTACGAGCAGTACTTC
TRBD1	TRBV6-4	TRBJ2-3	NA	CASSQGVIGDTQYF	TGTGCCAGCAGCCAGGGGGTGATAGGAGATACGCAGTATTTT
TRBD1	TRBV11-2	TRBJ1-1	NA	CASSLEYRGPGTEAFF	TGTGCCAGCAGCTTAGAGTACAGGGGACCGGGCACTGAAGCTTTCTTT
TRBD1	TRBV5-1	TRBJ1-1	NA	CASSRQGATEAFF	TGCGCCAGCAGCCGACAGGGGGCCACTGAAGCTTTCTTT
NA	TRBV28	TRBJ2-7	NA	CASSFPLGGGQYF	TGTGCCAGCAGTTTCCCCCTCGGGGGTGGGCAGTACTTC
NA	TRBV5-4	TRBJ2-7	few	CASSPGVGSSYEQYF	TGTGCCAGCAGCCCCGGTGTAGGGAGCTCCTACGAGCAGTACTTC
NA	TRBV13	TRBJ1-2	NA	CASSLDQGWGYTF	TGTGCCAGCAGCTTAGATCAGGGGTGGGGCTACACCTTC
NA	TRBV11-3	TRBJ2-2	NA	CASSLAGQGGNTGELFF	TGTGCCAGCAGCTTAGCCGGCCAGGGAGGGAACACCGGGGAGCTGTTTTTT
TRBD1	TRBV7-2	TRBJ1-5	NA	CASSPRQGYQPQHF	TGTGCCAGCAGCCCTCGACAGGGTTATCAGCCCCAGCATTTT
TRBD1	TRBV3-1/TRBV3-2	TRBJ2-1	NA	CASSQGFPGQGSSEQFF	TGTGCCAGCAGCCAAGGCTTCCCGGGACAGGGGTCGAGTGAGCAGTTCTTC
NA	TRBV3-1/TRBV3-2	TRBJ2-5	NA	CASRDHKETQYF	TGTGCCAGCCGGGATCACAAAGAGACCCAGTACTTC
TRBD1	TRBV7-9	TRBJ1-2	few	CASSPSDRDGYTF	TGTGCCAGCAGCCCATCGGACAGGGACGGCTACACCTTC
NA	TRBV2	TRBJ2-3	NA	CASIRGGRTDTQYF	TGTGCCAGCATAAGGGGGGGGAGGACAGATACGCAGTATTTT
TRBD1	TRBV5-1	TRBJ1-1	NA	CASSSTLRQGNTEAFF	TGCGCCAGCAGCTCGACATTGAGACAGGGGAACACTGAAGCTTTCTTT
NA	TRBV4-1	TRBJ1-1	NA	CASSQERGGRGRHTEAFF	TGCGCCAGCAGCCAAGAACGGGGGGGCCGAGGGAGGCACACTGAAGCTTTCTTT
TRBD1	TRBV18	TRBJ1-5	few	CASSNQQGTEQPQHF	TGTGCCAGCTCAAACCAACAGGGGACGGAACAGCCCCAGCATTTT
NA	TRBV19	TRBJ1-1	NA	CASSASAAGMNTEAFF	TGTGCCAGTAGTGCCTCTGCTGCGGGAATGAACACTGAAGCTTTCTTT
NA	TRBV7-9	TRBJ1-1	NA	CASSLVQGTEAFF	TGTGCCAGCAGCTTAGTACAGGGTACTGAAGCTTTCTTT
NA	TRBV18	TRBJ1-1	NA	CASSPFGNPMNTEAFF	TGTGCCAGCTCACCTTTCGGGAACCCGATGAACACTGAAGCTTTCTTT
NA	TRBV5-1	TRBJ2-5	NA	CASSLTTVGRETQYF	TGCGCCAGCAGCTTGACCACAGTGGGCAGGGAGACCCAGTACTTC
NA	TRBV25-1	TRBJ2-3	NA	CASSEGSPDTQYF	TGTGCCAGCAGTGAGGGGAGTCCAGATACGCAGTATTTT
TRBD1	TRBV11-2	TRBJ1-1	NA	CASSLGTGAQAFF	TGTGCCAGCAGCTTAGGGACAGGGGCGCAAGCTTTCTTT
TRBD1	TRBV2	TRBJ1-2	once	CAGTLETGGDGYTF	TGTGCCGGGACTTTAGAGACAGGGGGCGATGGCTACACCTTC
TRBD2	TRBV24-1	TRBJ2-3	NA	CATSDQGRSSGGSDTQYF	TGTGCCACCAGTGATCAGGGACGGTCTAGCGGAGGTTCAGATACGCAGTATTTT
NA	TRBV5-1	TRBJ2-5	once	CASSLGGAGQETQYF	TGCGCCAGCAGCTTGGGTGGGGCGGGGCAAGAGACCCAGTACTTC
TRBD1	TRBV29-1	TRBJ2-5	NA	CSVEDRGLETQYF	TGCAGCGTTGAGGACAGGGGGCTCGAGACCCAGTACTTC
NA	TRBV30	TRBJ2-7	NA	CAWSATGLEYEQYF	TGTGCCTGGAGTGCGACAGGTCTGGAATACGAGCAGTACTTC
NA	TRBV10-3	TRBJ1-3	NA	CAISPISSDTIYF	TGTGCCATCAGTCCCATTTCTTCGGACACCATATATTTT
TRBD1	TRBV6-4	TRBJ1-6	NA	CASSQTGADSPLHF	TGTGCCAGCAGCCAGACAGGGGCGGATTCACCCCTCCACTTT
NA	TRBV3-1/TRBV3-2	TRBJ1-5	NA	CASSQGEGQPQHF	TGTGCCAGCAGCCAAGGGGAGGGACAGCCCCAGCATTTT
TRBD2	TRBV7-3	TRBJ2-3	NA	CASSSTTGTSGDSQYF	TGTGCCAGCAGCTCGACGACCGGGACTAGCGGGGACTCGCAGTATTTT
TRBD1	TRBV7-2	TRBJ1-3	NA	CASSFLGQGLGTIYF	TGTGCCAGCAGCTTTTTGGGACAGGGGTTAGGTACCATATATTTT